Shown below are 5 T cell receptor beta chains from a single sample sequenced in a study of OX40 agonist ivuxolimab in advanced cancers. Assay used: immunoSEQ multiplex PCR; TCRdb lists only in-frame clones, some missing. This sample has roughly 75,000 clones, with about 92% found just once. Sequenced here: CD4+ or CD8+ T cells sorted from blood, sampled in a trial of the OX40 agonist ivuxolimab. These receptors originate from an adult with an advanced solid tumor such as melanoma, head and neck, liver or kidney cancer.

V gene TRBV2 combines with J gene TRBJ2-7; 9 nucleotides align to TRBD1. Trimming cost V 4 bases and J 3 bases; bases outside gene matches: 10. Germline V gene data show CDR1 as SNHLY and CDR2 as FYNNEI. The CDR3 has 16 amino acids. Here the CDR3 reads CASSAIEDRGNYEQYF. The CDR3 DNA sequence: TGTGCCAGCAGTGCTATAGAGGACAGGGGAAACTACGAGCAGTACTTC.

The sample holds a few counts of this clone. The rearrangement uses TRBV30 and TRBJ1-4; D gene ambiguous. The length of the CDR3 is 13 residues. The germline gives CDR1 GTSNPN, CDR2 SVGIG (reference sequence). Trimming removed 0 bases at V and 8 bases at J, with 10 bases between. CDR3 loop: CAWSVHLVEKLFF. CDR3 sequence (DNA): TGTGCCTGGAGTGTACATCTCGTGGAAAAACTGTTTTTT.

The chain recombines TRBV19 with TRBJ2-2, with a possible D match to TRBD2 (5 bases). From germline, CDR1 is LNHDA and CDR2 SQIVND (reference sequence). The CDR3 has 14 residues. Trimming removed 3 bases at V and 6 bases at J, with 11 bases between. The CDR3 here is CASSITGVAGELFF. CDR3 coding DNA: TGTGCCAGTAGTATTACCGGGGTCGCCGGGGAGCTGTTTTTT.

This chain joins TRBV7-9 and TRBJ1-5; D unclear. Germline CDR1 and CDR2: SEHNR and FQNEAQ (reference sequence). Trimming left V 1 base short and J 0 bases short, with 7 bases between. The length of the CDR3 is 15 residues. The CDR3 nucleotides read TGTGCCAGCAGCTTAGGGGAGGTTAGCAATCAGCCCCAGCATTTT. Its protein is CASSLGEVSNQPQHF.

J is TRBJ1-3 and V is TRBV7-8; unclear D gene. The CDR3 has 15 amino acids. Germline V gives CDR1 SGHVS, CDR2 FQNEAQ. The germline V and J ends were trimmed by 0 bases and 2 bases, with 8 bases remaining between them. This chain's CDR3 is CASSLAQGTGNTIYF. In DNA form, the CDR3 reads TGTGCCAGCAGCTTAGCGCAAGGTACTGGAAACACCATATATTTT.